This TCR beta chain stems from a study of regulatory T cells in long-lasting Graves disease. Ten or more counts support this clonotype. No antigen is known for it. Whole-study findings and limits: Persistent disease exhibited a predilection for TRBV28, TRBJ1-2 and TRBJ2-5.

Specified time point: newly diagnosed GD, antithyroid drugs for less than 3 months. Scientists built the TCR library using RNA that was extracted from PBMCs. Libraries of TCR beta came from iRepertoire HTBI primers plus Arm-PCR of CDR3 regions. A single record per CDR3 protein comes from TCRdb applying MiXCR to the multiplex PCR reads. The sample includes around 450,000 distinct CDR3 sequences, about 16% of them seen just once. The CDR3 length is 15 residues. Germline-derived CDR1 and CDR2 are MDHEN and SYDVKM. V was cut by 6 bases and J by 0 bases, with 12 bases left in between. These sequences were also reported in another study, on T cells in Graves' hyperthyroidism and ophthalmopathy. That publication notes: Researchers barred patients who had uncontrolled infection, other autoimmune disease, pregnancy or lactation. Most thyroid clonotypes expanded above 0.001 were also detected in blood. The model identified upcoming ophthalmopathy a median approximately six months ahead of onset.

This TCR was sampled from a man aged 35 to 55 with Graves disease. The sequencing used peripheral blood mononuclear cells (PBMCs), collected at new diagnosis, from a patient treated with antithyroid drugs. V usage is TRBV28 and J usage is TRBJ2-1; D is perhaps TRBD1 (6 bases). CDR3 protein: CASSHRVSSYNEQFF. The CDR3 DNA reads TGTGCCAGCAGCCACAGGGTAAGCTCCTACAATGAGCAGTTCTTC.